This record covers a single T cell receptor beta chain. Its antigen is unknown. This entry comes from a study of long-term antiretroviral therapy in people with HIV. Sequencing used immunoSEQ v3.0 at survey level. Sequencing was performed with immunoSEQ multiplex PCR; in TCRdb, only in-frame clones are kept and a portion is missing. The sample contains tens of thousands of clones, roughly three quarters of which appear only once. Trimming removed 0 bases from V and 1 base from J; junction bases left unmatched: 3. The CDR3 length is 15 residues. CDR1 is SGHNT, CDR2 YYREEE, per germline (reference sequence). Study conclusions and caveats: Possibly under older ART regimens, blood was drawn between about 2004 and 2018. The study collected no data on ART adherence, viral resistance or therapy changes.

The starting material was unsorted PBMCs, obtained 1.1 years before starting antiretroviral therapy. The TCR comes from a woman between 40 and 50 years old with HIV. This rearrangement joins TRBV5-4 to TRBJ1-1; TRBD1 matches at 7 bases. CDR3 coding DNA: TGTGCCAGCAGCTTGGGACAGGGAAGGAACACTGAAGCTTTCTTT. Translated: CASSLGQGRNTEAFF.